These 27 T cell receptor beta chains share one sample of origin, sequenced in a study of blood T cell repertoires in COVID-19. Repertoires were generated with immunoSEQ multiplex PCR, while TCRdb's copy carries only in-frame clones and drops some. In the table there are some 420,000 clones, 80% to 90% of which are singletons. Sample: PBMCs or T cells enriched from blood (not recorded which). The receptor source for this set is a man aged 25-45 years who had recovered from COVID-19.

This clone was recorded only once. The V gene is TRBV12-3 or TRBV12-4, the J gene TRBJ1-1; D not resolved. The V gene lost 1 base and the J gene lost 1 base, with 4 bases spanning the gap. The CDR3 runs to 13 residues. CDR3 sequence reads: CASSLVQNTEAFF. DNA for the CDR3: TGTGCCAGCAGTTTAGTACAGAACACTGAAGCTTTCTTT.

There are a few counts of this clone. The chain links TRBV19 to TRBJ1-1, with a possible D match to TRBD1 (5 bases). V lost 5 bases to trimming and J lost 6 bases, with 16 bases between them. Germline CDR1 LNHDA, CDR2 SQIVND (reference sequence). The CDR3 has 14 amino acids. The DNA of the CDR3 is TGTGCCAGTAGTCCCACCTGGACGGGGGCTGAAGCTTTCTTT. Protein product: CASSPTWTGAEAFF.

This clone was counted a single time. The chain recombines TRBV7-2 with TRBJ1-4; 9 nucleotides line up with TRBD1. The CDR3 sequence is 15 residues long. Germline V gives CDR1 SGHTA, CDR2 FQGNSA. Trimming cost V 1 base and J 7 bases; bases outside gene matches: 4. The DNA of the CDR3 is TGTGCCAGCAGCTTAGGGGGGACAGGGTTTGAAAAACTGTTTTTT. Its protein product is CASSLGGTGFEKLFF.

This chain joins TRBV12-3 or TRBV12-4 and TRBJ1-1; tentative D call: TRBD1 (6 bases). The CDR3 has 12 amino acids. V lost 5 bases, J lost 5 bases, and 9 bases lay in between. The CDR3 nucleotides read TGTGCCAGCAGTCCAGGGGTAACTGAAGCTTTCTTT. The encoded protein is CASSPGVTEAFF.

The chain employs TRBV2 and TRBJ1-4; D perhaps matches TRBD1 (5 bases). The germline V gene encodes CDR1 SNHLY and CDR2 FYNNEI. This CDR3 is 15 amino acids long. V was cut by 7 bases and J by 7 bases, with 19 bases left in between. CDR3 protein: CASTPVGRGAEKLFF. CDR3 DNA sequence: TGTGCCAGCACCCCGGTGGGAAGGGGTGCTGAAAAACTGTTTTTT.

This clone has more than one count but fewer than ten. V gene TRBV29-1 combines with J gene TRBJ2-7, with a tentative D call TRBD2 (6 bases). The V end lost 1 base, the J end lost 4 bases, and 11 bases lay between the germline ends. This CDR3 is built from 13 residues. Germline V gene lookup returns CDR1 SQVTM and CDR2 ANQGSEA. CDR3 nucleotide sequence: TGCAGCGTTGAAGGGGGGACTCAGTACGAGCAGTACTTC. Its translation: CSVEGGTQYEQYF.

The chain links TRBV6-5 to TRBJ2-3, with 7 nucleotides matching TRBD2. The CDR3 consists of 14 residues. From germline, CDR1 is MNHEY and CDR2 SVGAGI. J was trimmed by 3 bases and V by 4 bases; bases with no gene match: 4. The CDR3 coding sequence is TGTGCCAGCAGTTCGGGACTAAGGACAGATACGCAGTATTTT. Translation gives CASSSGLRTDTQYF.

Remarks on this clone: At one boundary the junction diverges from the germline segment, which might be a read error. J is TRBJ2-7 and V is TRBV12-3 or TRBV12-4, with 7 nucleotides matching TRBD1. This CDR3 spans 12 amino acids. The CDR3 nucleotides are TGTGCCAGCAGTTGGGGTGGGACAGAGCCGTTCTTC. Its translation is CASSWGGTEPFF.

This chain links TRBV6-4 with TRBJ2-2; 8 nucleotides align to TRBD2. This CDR3 has 15 residues. Trimming cost V 3 bases and J 6 bases; bases outside gene matches: 6. Germline CDR1 and CDR2: MRHNA and SNTAGT. The CDR3 DNA sequence: TGTGCCAGCAGTGATCAAGCGGGAGTATCCGGGGAGCTGTTTTTT. Its translation is CASSDQAGVSGELFF.

J is TRBJ2-1 and V is TRBV28; 9 positions agree with TRBD2. The CDR3 is made up of 15 amino acids. The V segment lost 6 bases and the J segment 0 bases; nucleotides outside the gene matches: 3. Germline assignment: CDR1 MDHEN and CDR2 SYDVKM. The CDR3 bases are TGTGCCAGCAGCAATAGCGGGGGCTCCTACAATGAGCAGTTCTTC. Protein product: CASSNSGGSYNEQFF.

This sequence joins TRBV27 and TRBJ1-2; the match to TRBD1 covers 8 bases. Trimming at V came to 7 bases and at J to 7 bases, leaving 5 bases not matched to a gene. Germline V gene data show CDR1 as MNHEY and CDR2 as SMNVEV (reference sequence). The CDR3 has 12 residues. This CDR3 is CASTTTGAGYTF. The CDR3 DNA follows: TGTGCCAGCACTACGACAGGGGCTGGCTACACCTTC.

The rearrangement uses TRBV9 and TRBJ1-3, with 9 bases matching TRBD1. The CDR3 spans 19 residues. After removal of 0 bases from V and 2 bases from J, the junction contained 12 bases not matched to a gene. The germline gives CDR1 SGDLS, CDR2 YYNGEE. The CDR3 bases are TGTGCCAGCAGCGTAGCGAAGACAGGGGGTATGAGAGCTGGAAACACCATATATTTT. It translates to CASSVAKTGGMRAGNTIYF. Full variable domain (rest looked up from reference TRBV9 and TRBJ1-3): DSGVTQTPKHLITATGQRVTLRCSPRSGDLSVYWYQQSLDQGLQFLIQYYNGEERAKGNILERFSAQQFPDLHSELNLSSLELGDSALYFCASSVAKTGGMRAGNTIYFGEGSWLTVV.

The chain is built from TRBV5-4 and TRBJ2-7; the D gene is possibly TRBD1 (6 bases). In germline, CDR1 is SGHNT, CDR2 YYREEE (reference sequence). The CDR3 runs to 12 residues. Trimming left V 5 bases short and J 4 bases short, with 10 bases between. The DNA for the CDR3 is TGTGCCAGCAGGCAGCAGGGGTACGAGCAGTACTTC. Residues: CASRQQGYEQYF.

This chain joins TRBV11-2 and TRBJ1-2; D uncertain. Germline V gene data show CDR1 as SGHAT and CDR2 as FQNNGV. The V and J ends lost 5 bases and 4 bases respectively, with 20 bases between them. This CDR3 spans 16 amino acids. In DNA form, the CDR3 reads TGTGCCAGCAGCCCTCCATTGGTAGCGCTAGGCTATGGCTACACCTTC. This gives the protein CASSPPLVALGYGYTF.

This sequence joins TRBV6-5 and TRBJ1-1; D is ambiguous. In germline, CDR1 is MNHEY, CDR2 SVGAGI. Trimming cost V 0 bases and J 1 base, with 9 bases left between them. This CDR3 contains 15 residues. The DNA for the CDR3 is TGTGCCAGCAGTTACTCTTCCGCCAGGAACACTGAAGCTTTCTTT. This encodes CASSYSSARNTEAFF.

The chain employs TRBV28 and TRBJ2-1; no clear D. The CDR3 spans 14 residues. The germline gives CDR1 MDHEN, CDR2 SYDVKM. Trimming removed 7 bases at V and 6 bases at J, with 16 bases between. The CDR3 DNA reads TGTGCCAGCAACACCCTATATGCTAGCAATGAGCAGTTCTTC. It translates to CASNTLYASNEQFF. The complete variable domain, with remaining parts taken from reference TRBV28 and TRBJ2-1, reads DVKVTQSSRYLVKRTGEKVFLECVQDMDHENMFWYRQDPGLGLRLIYFSYDVKMKEKGDIPEGYSVSREKKERFSLILESASTNQTSMYLCASNTLYASNEQFFGPGTRLTVL.

The table lists this clone with a count of one. The rearrangement joins TRBV3-1 (or the pseudogene TRBV3-2) to TRBJ1-3; 8 bases line up with TRBD1. The trim removed 2 bases at V and 3 bases at J, leaving 3 bases unmatched. CDR1 is LGHDT, CDR2 YNNKEL, per germline (reference sequence). This CDR3 has 15 amino acids. The DNA for the CDR3 is TGTGCCAGCAGCCAACAGGGGGCGGGTGGAAACACCATATATTTT. Translated, it gives CASSQQGAGGNTIYF.

The chain combines TRBV28 with TRBJ2-1; D might be TRBD1 (6 bases). Germline CDR1 and CDR2: MDHEN and SYDVKM. The V end lost 7 bases, the J end lost 9 bases, and 19 bases lay between the germline ends. This CDR3 is built from 14 residues. The CDR3 protein is CASTAGAVVSEQFF. In nucleotides, the CDR3 is TGTGCCAGCACTGCAGGGGCGGTCGTTAGTGAGCAGTTCTTC.

This clone was counted a few times. The V and J genes are TRBV6-5 and TRBJ2-7, with a possible D match to TRBD2 (5 bases). Germline V gene data show CDR1 as MNHEY and CDR2 as SVGAGI. The CDR3 runs to 14 residues. The V end lost 0 bases, the J end lost 5 bases, and 11 bases lay between the germline ends. The CDR3 nucleotides are TGTGCCAGCAGTTACTCGTGGGAGTGGGACGAGCAGTACTTC. Its protein is CASSYSWEWDEQYF.

The rearrangement links TRBV2 to TRBJ1-5; D uncertain. The V end was cut by 8 bases, the J end by 0 bases, with 8 bases between. CDR1 and CDR2 (germline): SNHLY, FYNNEI. The CDR3 runs 13 residues. The CDR3 DNA sequence: TGTGCCAGCTCCGGGGATAGCAATCAGCCCCAGCATTTT. It encodes CASSGDSNQPQHF. Combining the CDR3 with reference TRBV2 and TRBJ1-5 gives the whole variable domain EPEVTQTPSHQVTQMGQEVILRCVPISNHLYFYWYRQILGQKVEFLVSFYNNEISEKSEIFDDQFSVERPDGSNFTLKIRSTKLEDSAMYFCASSGDSNQPQHFGDGTRLSIL.

The chain combines TRBV4-1 with TRBJ1-3; tentative D call: TRBD1 (5 bases). Per the germline V gene, CDR1 is MGHRA and CDR2 is YSYEKL. Trimming left V 4 bases short and J 0 bases short, with 13 bases between. The CDR3 contains 16 residues. CDR3 sequence reads: CASSRGTGGSGNTIYF. The CDR3 DNA is TGCGCCAGCAGCCGCGGGACGGGAGGCTCTGGAAACACCATATATTTT.

This chain links TRBV10-3 with TRBJ1-5, with 7 bases identical to TRBD1. J lost 1 base, V lost 3 bases, and 6 bases had no gene match. CDR1 ENHRY and CDR2 SYGVKD come from the germline V gene. The CDR3 contains 16 residues. The CDR3 bases are TGTGCCATCAGTGACCCTTCGACAGGGAGCAATCAGCCCCAGCATTTT. Its protein is CAISDPSTGSNQPQHF.

The V and J genes are TRBV19 and TRBJ2-7; 8 bases are a match to TRBD2. Per the germline V gene, CDR1 is LNHDA and CDR2 is SQIVND (reference sequence). The CDR3 covers 14 residues. Losses at the gene ends were 7 bases for V and 0 bases for J; bases not matched to a gene: 5. CDR3 sequence reads: CASTFSGASYEQYF. The DNA of the CDR3 is TGTGCCAGTACGTTTAGCGGGGCCTCCTACGAGCAGTACTTC.

The chain joins TRBV3-1 (or the pseudogene TRBV3-2) to TRBJ2-5, with 7 bases fitting TRBD2. The V segment lost 0 bases and the J segment 5 bases; nucleotides outside the gene matches: 15. This CDR3 spans 18 amino acids. Germline V lookup: CDR1 LGHDT, CDR2 YNNKEL (reference sequence). The CDR3 protein is CASSQERRVAGPLETQYF. For the CDR3, the DNA is TGTGCCAGCAGCCAAGAGAGGAGGGTAGCGGGCCCCTTGGAGACCCAGTACTTC.

The rearrangement links TRBV10-3 to TRBJ1-1; a weak D match, TRBD1 (6 bases). V was trimmed by 2 bases and J by 0 bases, leaving 13 bases between them. CDR1 and CDR2 (germline): ENHRY, SYGVKD. CDR3 length: 16 residues. As DNA, the CDR3 is TGTGCCATCAGTGAGCCATTCGACAGGATGAACACTGAAGCTTTCTTT. Translation gives CAISEPFDRMNTEAFF.

V usage is TRBV5-1 and J usage is TRBJ2-7; D possibly corresponds to TRBD1 (6 bases). V gave up 2 bases and J gave up 0 bases, with 12 bases separating them. Germline assignment: CDR1 SGHRS and CDR2 YFSETQ. The CDR3 loop spans 15 amino acids. The CDR3 spells CASSFRGLSSYEQYF. CDR3 DNA: TGCGCCAGCAGCTTCAGGGGTCTGAGCTCCTACGAGCAGTACTTC.

The chain joins TRBV5-1 to TRBJ1-1; the D is unclear. The germline V gene has CDR1 SGHRS and CDR2 YFSETQ. V lost 1 base and J lost 1, with 11 bases in between. CDR3 length equals 15 residues. CDR3 region: CASSLYSEGNTEAFF. CDR3 in DNA: TGCGCCAGCAGCTTGTATAGCGAGGGGAACACTGAAGCTTTCTTT. The complete variable domain, with remaining parts taken from reference TRBV5-1 and TRBJ1-1, reads KAGVTQTPRYLIKTRGQQVTLSCSPISGHRSVSWYQQTPGQGLQFLFEYFSETQRNKGNFPGRFSGRQFSNSRSEMNVSTLELGDSALYLCASSLYSEGNTEAFFGQGTRLTVV.